The 32 T cell receptor beta chains presented below share a single source sample, sequenced in a study of blood T cell repertoires in COVID-19. TCRdb's copy holds only in-frame clones and misses some; the assay was immunoSEQ multiplex PCR. The sample yields fewer than 600,000 clones, 88% seen once. Sequencing was carried out using PBMCs or T cells enriched from blood (not recorded which). These receptors all stem from a woman between 40 and 55 years old who had recovered from COVID-19.

The CDR3 loop reads CASSYGQGWSEAFF. CDR3 coding DNA: TGTGCCAGCAGTTACGGGCAGGGGTGGTCTGAAGCTTTCTTT. The V and J genes are TRBV6-5 and TRBJ1-1; a possible D gene is TRBD1 (6 bases). In germline, CDR1 is MNHEY, CDR2 SVGAGI. The CDR3 is 14 amino acids. Trimming removed 2 bases at V and 6 bases at J, with 13 bases between.

The CDR3 coding sequence is TGCGCCAGCAGCCCACCGGGAAACAATGAGCAGTTCTTC. As protein: CASSPPGNNEQFF. The chain links TRBV4-3 to TRBJ2-1; D perhaps matches TRBD2 (5 bases). The CDR3 has 13 residues. Germline CDR1 and CDR2: LGHNA and YSLEER. V dropped 4 bases and J dropped 5 bases, with 9 bases sitting between them.

The chain carries TRBV19 and TRBJ2-1; TRBD2 aligns across 12 bases. This CDR3 comprises 14 residues. Germline CDR1 is LNHDA and CDR2 is SQIVND (reference sequence). V gave up 7 bases and J gave up 8 bases; unmatched junction bases: 6. The CDR3: CASNLAGGLDEQFF. The CDR3 DNA sequence: TGTGCCAGTAACCTAGCGGGAGGGCTTGATGAGCAGTTCTTC.

The J gene is TRBJ2-3, the V gene TRBV5-1, with TRBD2 matching 12 bases. This CDR3 has 16 amino acids. Germline CDR1 is SGHRS and CDR2 is YFSETQ. The V and J ends lost 4 bases and 5 bases, in that order; junction bases with no gene match: 8. CDR3: CASSIGTSGFGDTQYF. CDR3 bases: TGCGCCAGCAGCATCGGGACTAGCGGGTTTGGAGATACGCAGTATTTT. The complete variable domain, with remaining parts taken from reference TRBV5-1 and TRBJ2-3, reads KAGVTQTPRYLIKTRGQQVTLSCSPISGHRSVSWYQQTPGQGLQFLFEYFSETQRNKGNFPGRFSGRQFSNSRSEMNVSTLELGDSALYLCASSIGTSGFGDTQYFGPGTRLTVL.

The chain has TRBV3-1 (or the pseudogene TRBV3-2) and TRBJ2-1, with 10 bases identical to TRBD2. CDR3 length: 17 residues. Trimming at V came to 4 bases and at J to 0 bases, leaving 6 bases not matched to a gene. CDR1 and CDR2 (germline): LGHDT, YNNKEL (reference sequence). In DNA form, the CDR3 reads TGTGCCAGCAGCCCCGGGACTAGCGTCTTCTCCTACAATGAGCAGTTCTTC. The encoded protein is CASSPGTSVFSYNEQFF.

This chain connects TRBV6-5 to TRBJ1-6, with 8 nucleotides matching TRBD1. The V and J ends lost 5 bases and 15 bases, in that order; junction bases with no gene match: 6. CDR1 is MNHEY, CDR2 SVGAGI, per germline. The CDR3 extends over 12 amino acids. The CDR3 DNA is TGTGCCAGCAGTCCCGGACAGGGAGGCCTCCACTTT. Amino acid sequence: CASSPGQGGLHF.

This chain connects TRBV5-6 to TRBJ2-7, with 12 bases aligning to TRBD2. The germline V gene has CDR1 SGHDT and CDR2 YYEEEE. CDR3 length: 16 residues. V lost 4 bases, J lost 4 bases, and 9 bases stayed unmatched. The CDR3 sequence is CASSRATSGRFYEQYF. In DNA form, the CDR3 reads TGTGCCAGCAGCAGGGCCACTAGCGGGAGGTTTTACGAGCAGTACTTC.

This clone was found a few times. The rearrangement joins TRBV7-9 to TRBJ2-7; tentative D call: TRBD1 (5 bases). Trimming pared 3 bases from V and 5 bases from J, leaving 11 bases between. Germline V gene lookup returns CDR1 SEHNR and CDR2 FQNEAQ (reference sequence). This CDR3 is 13 amino acids long. The CDR3 DNA follows: TGTGCCAGCAGCTTGACAGAAAGGAACGAGCAGTACTTC. Translating gives CASSLTERNEQYF.

J is TRBJ2-1 and V is TRBV6-4; TRBD1 aligns across 7 bases. The CDR3 runs 16 residues. Germline V gene lookup returns CDR1 MRHNA and CDR2 SNTAGT. The ends lost 5 bases at V and 2 bases at J; junction bases unmatched: 9. The DNA for the CDR3 is TGTGCCAGCAGTTCGGGACAGAACTTCCCCTACAATGAGCAGTTCTTC. It is translated as CASSSGQNFPYNEQFF.

This clone has just a few counts. The V and J genes are TRBV7-9 and TRBJ1-1; D unclear. Germline-derived CDR1 and CDR2 are SEHNR and FQNEAQ (reference sequence). This CDR3 is 12 amino acids long. Deletions cut 4 bases from V and 5 bases from J, with 8 bases between. The DNA for the CDR3 is TGTGCCAGCAGCTGGACTGGAACTGAAGCTTTCTTT. As protein: CASSWTGTEAFF.

The rearrangement uses TRBV6-5 and TRBJ1-3; D gene uncertain. Germline assignment: CDR1 MNHEY and CDR2 SVGAGI. The CDR3 sequence is 13 residues long. V was shortened by 4 bases and J by 1 base, with 5 bases between the two germline ends. The CDR3 DNA sequence: TGTGCCAGCAGTTCTACGTCTGGAAACACCATATATTTT. It specifies CASSSTSGNTIYF.

The chain couples TRBV9 to TRBJ2-2; no firm D call. Trimming removed 2 bases at V and 3 bases at J, with 8 bases between. Germline V gene sequence: CDR1 SGDLS, CDR2 YYNGEE. This CDR3 is built from 14 residues. CDR3 nucleotides: TGTGCCAGCAGCGTTATTGCGGACACCGGGGAGCTGTTTTTT. Amino acids: CASSVIADTGELFF.

This sequence joins TRBV9 and TRBJ2-7; 12 nucleotides match TRBD2. The V gene end was trimmed by 0 bases and the J gene end by 0 bases; junction bases not matched to a gene: 7. This CDR3 comprises 18 residues. CDR1 and CDR2 (germline): SGDLS, YYNGEE. The CDR3 loop reads CASSVGTSGRTISYEQYF. The CDR3 DNA sequence: TGTGCCAGCAGCGTAGGTACTAGCGGGAGGACAATCTCCTACGAGCAGTACTTC.

This chain connects TRBV20-1 to TRBJ2-7; 7 positions match TRBD2. The J segment lost 5 bases and the V segment lost 2 bases, leaving 0 bases of the junction unmatched. The CDR3 spans 11 residues. Germline V lookup: CDR1 DFQATT, CDR2 SNEGSKA (reference sequence). The chain's CDR3 is CSARRGDEQYF. CDR3 sequence (DNA): TGCAGTGCTAGACGGGGGGACGAGCAGTACTTC.

The chain couples TRBV4-3 to TRBJ1-4; 9 bases fit TRBD1. CDR1 is LGHNA, CDR2 YSLEER, per germline. The CDR3 length is 16 residues. Trimming cost V 0 bases and J 5 bases; bases outside gene matches: 4. CDR3 DNA: TGCGCCAGCAGCCAAGATGGGACAGGGACAAATGAAAAACTGTTTTTT. Its protein product is CASSQDGTGTNEKLFF.

The V and J genes are TRBV7-9 and TRBJ1-5, with D possibly TRBD1 on 6 matching bases. Germline V gene lookup returns CDR1 SEHNR and CDR2 FQNEAQ (reference sequence). This CDR3 is built from 16 residues. Between the trimmed V and J ends, which lost 1 base and 0 bases, there was a span of 10 bases. CDR3 residues: CASSLGTVNSNQPQHF. The CDR3 nucleotides read TGTGCCAGCAGCTTAGGGACAGTCAATAGCAATCAGCCCCAGCATTTT. The full variable domain, completed using reference TRBV7-9 and TRBJ1-5, is DTGVSQNPRHKITKRGQNVTFRCDPISEHNRLYWYRQTLGQGPEFLTYFQNEAQLEKSRLLSDRFSAERPKGSFSTLEIQRTEQGDSAMYLCASSLGTVNSNQPQHFGDGTRLSIL.

V is TRBV3-1 (or the pseudogene TRBV3-2) and J is TRBJ2-1; no clear D. V was trimmed by 4 bases and J by 7 bases, leaving 8 bases between them. This CDR3 spans 12 amino acids. Germline CDR1 LGHDT, CDR2 YNNKEL (reference sequence). CDR3 coding DNA: TGTGCCAGCAGCCGACTCCTTAATGAGCAGTTCTTC. This encodes CASSRLLNEQFF.

The rearrangement joins TRBV7-8 to TRBJ1-1, with D unclear. This CDR3 is built from 14 residues. From germline, CDR1 is SGHVS and CDR2 FQNEAQ. The V end lost 7 bases, the J end lost 2 bases, and 14 bases lay between the germline ends. This chain's CDR3 is CASMLGEANTEAFF. In nucleotides, the CDR3 is TGTGCCAGCATGTTAGGAGAGGCAAACACTGAAGCTTTCTTT.

The chain carries TRBV28 and TRBJ1-2, with a weak D call TRBD1 (5 bases). The CDR3 runs to 16 residues. Per germline, CDR1 MDHEN and CDR2 SYDVKM. The V and J ends lost 5 bases and 0 bases respectively, with 16 bases between them. The CDR3 DNA is TGTGCCAGCAGTACCCCCGGGGGGAGGGCTAACTATGGCTACACCTTC. Protein sequence: CASSTPGGRANYGYTF.

This clone appeared once. The rearrangement joins TRBV6-5 to TRBJ2-3; TRBD2 aligns across 7 bases. CDR1 is MNHEY, CDR2 SVGAGI, per germline. V was pared by 1 base and J by 6 bases, with 7 bases of the junction left unmatched. The CDR3 has 15 amino acids. CDR3 sequence: CASSYFAGVGDTQYF. CDR3 in DNA: TGTGCCAGCAGTTACTTTGCGGGAGTCGGGGATACGCAGTATTTT.

CDR3 protein: CASGLYVDTEAFF. DNA of the CDR3: TGTGCTAGTGGTTTGTATGTCGACACTGAAGCTTTCTTT. J is TRBJ1-1 and V is TRBV12-5, with no clear D. The CDR3 is made up of 13 amino acids. The V gene lost 2 bases and the J gene lost 3 bases, with 7 bases spanning the gap. Germline V gene lookup returns CDR1 LGHNT and CDR2 FRNRAP.

Points on this clone: Distinct nucleotide sequences in the sample also encode this CDR3. The chain has TRBV11-3 and TRBJ2-1; a possible D gene is TRBD2 (7 bases). The CDR3 covers 13 residues. V dropped 3 bases and J dropped 7 bases, with 10 bases sitting between them. The germline CDR1 and CDR2 sequences are SGHNT and YENEEA. As DNA, the CDR3 is TGTGCCAGCAGCTTGGGGGGGCGGAATGAGCAGTTCTTC. This encodes CASSLGGRNEQFF.

V gene TRBV7-8 combines with J gene TRBJ1-5; 9 nucleotides align to TRBD1. V was pared by 1 base and J by 6 bases, with 4 bases of the junction left unmatched. Germline assignment: CDR1 SGHVS and CDR2 FQNEAQ. The CDR3 spans 15 residues. CDR3 region: CASSLGGTGIQPQHF. CDR3 nucleotides: TGTGCCAGCAGCTTAGGGGGGACAGGGATTCAGCCCCAGCATTTT.

CDR3 sequence reads: CASGLVLDRGMFSYEQYF. The CDR3 coding sequence is TGTGCTAGTGGTTTGGTCCTCGACCGCGGGATGTTCTCCTACGAGCAGTACTTC. The chain has TRBV12-5 and TRBJ2-7; D is perhaps TRBD2 (6 bases). The CDR3 is made up of 18 amino acids. Germline V lookup: CDR1 LGHNT, CDR2 FRNRAP. The V and J ends lost 0 bases and 0 bases respectively, with 18 bases between them. The whole variable domain, filled in from reference TRBV12-5 and TRBJ2-7, reads DARVTQTPRHKVTEMGQEVTMRCQPILGHNTVFWYRQTMMQGLELLAYFRNRAPLDDSGMPKDRFSAEMPDATLATLKIQPSEPRDSAVYFCASGLVLDRGMFSYEQYFGPGTRLTVT.

A single count supports this clone. J is TRBJ1-2 and V is TRBV19; D is unresolved. Germline V gene lookup returns CDR1 LNHDA and CDR2 SQIVND (reference sequence). The V gene lost 7 bases and the J gene lost 5 bases, with 11 bases spanning the gap. The CDR3 sequence is 12 residues long. CDR3 amino acids: CASTGGLYGYTF. CDR3 DNA: TGTGCCAGTACCGGCGGATTATATGGCTACACCTTC.

The table lists this clone with a count of one. The chain links TRBV5-1 to TRBJ1-2; no definite D call. The CDR3 contains 14 residues. The germline V gene encodes CDR1 SGHRS and CDR2 YFSETQ. Trimming cost V 4 bases and J 2 bases, with 12 bases left between them. CDR3 nucleotide sequence: TGCGCCAGCAGCCCCGTCGCGGAAAACTATGGCTACACCTTC. Amino acids: CASSPVAENYGYTF.

Note on this clone: At one end, the junction sequence differs from germline, possibly due to a read error. This rearrangement joins TRBV27 to TRBJ1-1, with TRBD1 matching 10 bases. The V gene's germline CDR1 is MNHEY and CDR2 SMNVEV (reference sequence). The CDR3 extends over 17 amino acids. The DNA of the CDR3 is TGTGCCAGCAGTTCGATGGGACAGGGGTGGAGGAACACTGAAGCCTTCTTT. Amino acid sequence: CASSSMGQGWRNTEAFF.

This sequence joins TRBV3-1 (or the pseudogene TRBV3-2) and TRBJ2-7, with 7 positions matching TRBD1. This CDR3 is built from 13 residues. Germline-derived CDR1 and CDR2 are LGHDT and YNNKEL (reference sequence). V lost 4 bases to trimming and J lost 3 bases; unmatched junction nucleotides: 3. CDR3 in DNA: TGTGCCAGCAGCCCCCGGGACAGCTACGAGCAGTACTTC. Translation: CASSPRDSYEQYF.

CDR3 nucleotides: TGTGCCATCAGTGCCGGGGATGAGCAGTTCTTC. It translates to CAISAGDEQFF. The V call is TRBV10-3, the J call TRBJ2-1; maybe TRBD2 (5 bases). In germline, CDR1 is ENHRY, CDR2 SYGVKD. Trimming cost V 4 bases and J 8 bases, with 6 bases left between them. CDR3 length: 11 residues.

The CDR3 coding sequence is TGTGCCAGGACGCACTCAGGAAGAGCCAAAAACATTCAGTACTTC. It yields the protein CARTHSGRAKNIQYF. The V call is TRBV3-1 (or the pseudogene TRBV3-2), the J call TRBJ2-4; D remains ambiguous. The CDR3 sequence is 15 residues long. Trimming took 9 bases from V and 0 from J, leaving 15 bases between them. Germline CDR1 LGHDT, CDR2 YNNKEL (reference sequence).

The chain couples TRBV3-1 (or the pseudogene TRBV3-2) to TRBJ1-5; D ambiguous. CDR3 length equals 17 residues. The germline V gene encodes CDR1 LGHDT and CDR2 YNNKEL (reference sequence). Trimming took off 1 base at V and 6 bases at J, with 19 bases between the two ends. DNA for the CDR3: TGTGCCAGCAGCCAAGTATCCAGGTTAAGGATTTGTCAGCCCCAGCATTTT. This encodes CASSQVSRLRICQPQHF.

The chain couples TRBV9 to TRBJ2-3; D might be TRBD1 (6 bases). The germline V gene encodes CDR1 SGDLS and CDR2 YYNGEE. The CDR3 is 16 residues long. V lost 0 bases to trimming and J lost 4 bases, with 15 bases between them. The CDR3 nucleotides read TGTGCCAGCAGCGTAGCCGCCACAGGGCTCGCAGATACGCAGTATTTT. This gives the protein CASSVAATGLADTQYF.